Following are 23 T cell receptor beta chains from one sample sequenced in a study of blood T cells in healthy people across ages. Using a J-beta primer mix together with a sample-barcoded 5' primer, a second PCR was run for about 7 to 12 cycles. TCRdb re-called the 5' RACE reads with MiXCR, one entry per CDR3 protein. The sample yields over a million distinct CDR3 sequences, around 59% seen once. Sequencing input: blood. The receptors come from a young man in good health.

This clonotype showed up many times. V usage is TRBV29-1 and J usage is TRBJ2-4; D possibly matches TRBD1 or TRBD2 (5 bases each). The CDR3 runs to 13 residues. Trimming took 5 bases from V and 6 from J, leaving 14 bases between them. Germline CDR1 is SQVTM and CDR2 is ANQGSEA. This chain's CDR3 is CSVPGTSGNIQYF. Written as DNA, the CDR3 is TGCAGCGTTCCCGGGACCTCGGGAAACATTCAGTACTTC. The full variable domain, its missing parts supplied by reference TRBV29-1 and TRBJ2-4, is SAVISQKPSRDICQRGTSLTIQCQVDSQVTMMFWYRQQPGQSLTLIATANQGSEATYESGFVIDKFPISRPNLTFSTLTVSNMSPEDSSIYLCSVPGTSGNIQYFGAGTRLSVL.

The chain couples TRBV27 to TRBJ2-7; D gene uncertain. CDR1 and CDR2 from the germline V gene are MNHEY and SMNVEV (reference sequence). The CDR3 covers 14 residues. V was cut by 2 bases and J by 7 bases, with 15 bases left in between. The CDR3: CASSLHTEYNEQYF. DNA for the CDR3: TGTGCCAGCAGTTTACACACAGAGTACAATGAGCAGTACTTC.

V and J are TRBV5-5 and TRBJ1-4, with TRBD1 matching 7 bases. The ends lost 0 bases at V and 8 bases at J; junction bases unmatched: 7. Germline V gene data show CDR1 as SGHKS and CDR2 as YYEKEE (reference sequence). CDR3 length: 15 residues. The CDR3 DNA sequence: TGTGCCAGCAGCTTGGCCCAGGGGGATGTCGAAAAACTGTTTTTT. Amino acid sequence: CASSLAQGDVEKLFF. The full variable domain, completed using reference TRBV5-5 and TRBJ1-4, is DAGVTQSPTHLIKTRGQQVTLRCSPISGHKSVSWYQQVLGQGPQFIFQYYEKEERGRGNFPDRFSARQFPNYSSELNVNALLLGDSALYLCASSLAQGDVEKLFFGSGTQLSVL.

The chain couples TRBV5-5 to TRBJ2-1; D ambiguous. This CDR3 is built from 12 residues. The V gene's germline CDR1 is SGHKS and CDR2 YYEKEE (reference sequence). V gave up 7 bases and J gave up 7 bases, with 12 bases separating them. The chain's CDR3 is CASRTQKNEQFF. CDR3 sequence (DNA): TGTGCCAGCCGAACACAGAAAAATGAGCAGTTCTTC.

V and J are TRBV28 and TRBJ2-7; TRBD1 might be the D (6 bases). The V end lost 4 bases, the J end lost 2 bases, and 21 bases lay between the germline ends. In germline, CDR1 is MDHEN, CDR2 SYDVKM. This CDR3 region has 17 residues. This chain's CDR3 is CASSYHLRQVPTYEQYF. The CDR3 coding sequence is TGTGCCAGCAGTTACCACCTTAGACAGGTCCCCACCTACGAGCAGTACTTC. Looking up the rest from reference TRBV28 and TRBJ2-7 gives the full variable domain: DVKVTQSSRYLVKRTGEKVFLECVQDMDHENMFWYRQDPGLGLRLIYFSYDVKMKEKGDIPEGYSVSREKKERFSLILESASTNQTSMYLCASSYHLRQVPTYEQYFGPGTRLTVT.

The chain employs TRBV20-1 and TRBJ2-5; 8 bases are a match to TRBD1. Germline CDR1 reads DFQATT; CDR2 reads SNEGSKA (reference sequence). The CDR3 sequence is 16 residues long. V dropped 6 bases and J dropped 2; count of bases not matched to a gene: 14. CDR3 coding DNA: TGCAGTGCCTCCTCGGCGGGACAGGCCTTACAAGAGACCCAGTACTTC. Translated: CSASSAGQALQETQYF.

The chain is built from TRBV5-1 and TRBJ2-7; the D call may be TRBD1 or TRBD2 (5 bases each). This CDR3 has 15 amino acids. Trimming pared 0 bases from V and 6 bases from J, leaving 16 bases between. Germline V gives CDR1 SGHRS, CDR2 YFSETQ. CDR3 region: CASSLVNGLRGEQYF. CDR3 nucleotide sequence: TGCGCCAGCAGCTTGGTTAACGGCTTGAGGGGCGAGCAGTACTTC.

Note on this clonotype: This may come from a read error, since a much larger clone is one base off. The chain joins TRBV4-1 to TRBJ1-2, with unresolved D. Germline V lookup: CDR1 MGHRA, CDR2 YSYEKL. There are 13 residues in the CDR3. The germline V and J ends were trimmed by 3 bases and 8 bases, with 13 bases remaining between them. In nucleotides, the CDR3 is TGCGCCAGCAGCCACCCCCCGATCGACGGCTACACCTTC. Translated, it gives CASSHPPIDGYTF.

This clonotype was found a few times. The rearrangement links TRBV20-1 to TRBJ2-1; 7 bases are a match to TRBD2. Germline CDR1 reads DFQATT; CDR2 reads SNEGSKA (reference sequence). Trimming took 5 bases from V and 1 from J; bases not matched to a gene: 11. The CDR3 spans 16 residues. CDR3 region: CSASSGEAGSYNEQFF. The CDR3 coding sequence is TGCAGTGCTTCCTCCGGGGAAGCGGGGTCCTACAATGAGCAGTTCTTC.

CDR3 region: CAIKTGLATYEQYF. CDR3 in DNA: TGTGCCATCAAGACGGGACTAGCGACCTACGAGCAGTACTTC. This sequence joins TRBV10-3 and TRBJ2-7; 10 bases are a match to TRBD2. The germline V gene encodes CDR1 ENHRY and CDR2 SYGVKD. The CDR3 runs 14 residues. V was pared by 7 bases and J by 2 bases, with 5 bases of the junction left unmatched.

This clonotype was counted only a few times. The gene calls are TRBV5-6 and TRBJ2-1, with 10 positions matching TRBD2. Germline V gives CDR1 SGHDT, CDR2 YYEEEE. J gave up 3 bases and V 2 bases, and 2 bases lay outside the gene matches. This CDR3 has 15 amino acids. This CDR3 reads CASSLRLAGYNEQFF. Written as DNA, the CDR3 is TGTGCCAGCAGCTTAAGACTAGCGGGCTACAATGAGCAGTTCTTC.

This clonotype has just a few counts. The chain couples TRBV10-3 to TRBJ1-4; D is unclear. V shed 10 bases and J shed 1 base, with 13 bases lying between them. Germline V CDR1 and CDR2: ENHRY, SYGVKD. This CDR3 comprises 14 residues. CDR3 sequence: CATNSVGTNEKLFF. CDR3 nucleotide sequence: TGTGCCACCAACTCTGTGGGAACTAATGAAAAACTGTTTTTT.

The CDR3 nucleotides are TGTGCCAGCAGCCGCCCTAGCGGGGGGGCGGTACAAGAGACCCAGTACTTC. It is translated as CASSRPSGGAVQETQYF. The gene calls are TRBV7-2 and TRBJ2-5; the match to TRBD2 covers 12 bases. The CDR3 spans 17 residues. Germline loops: CDR1 SGHTA, CDR2 FQGNSA. Trimming took 5 bases from V and 2 from J; bases not matched to a gene: 9.

The CDR3 DNA follows: TGTGCCAGCAGCACCCCAGTAGGCAACAATGAGCAGTTCTTC. Its protein is CASSTPVGNNEQFF. This chain connects TRBV3-1 to TRBJ2-1; D is uncertain. The CDR3 length is 14 residues. V lost 5 bases, J lost 5 bases, and 13 bases lay in between. In germline, CDR1 is LGHDT, CDR2 YNNKEL (reference sequence).

The CDR3 coding sequence is TGTGCCAGCAGCCAAGACAGGGCGTACTATGGCTACACCTTC. Encoded protein: CASSQDRAYYGYTF. The chain combines TRBV3-1 with TRBJ1-2; a weak D match, TRBD1 (5 bases). V was clipped by 0 bases and J by 3 bases, with 8 bases between them. Germline V gene data show CDR1 as LGHDT and CDR2 as YNNKEL (reference sequence). This CDR3 has 14 amino acids.

The rearrangement links TRBV20-1 to TRBJ2-1, with unresolved D. There are 10 residues in the CDR3. The germline V gene encodes CDR1 DFQATT and CDR2 SNEGSKA (reference sequence). V dropped 2 bases and J dropped 13 bases, with 9 bases sitting between them. The DNA for the CDR3 is TGCAGTGCTAGACTACACGCCCAGTTCTTC. This encodes CSARLHAQFF.

The chain carries TRBV25-1 and TRBJ2-1, with D tentatively TRBD1 or TRBD2 (7 bases each). V lost 10 bases and J 2 bases, leaving 21 bases between the germline ends. CDR1 MGHDK and CDR2 SYGVNS come from the germline V gene. There are 16 residues in the CDR3. CDR3 amino acids: CATSGNRGIPYNEQFF. CDR3 nucleotide sequence: TGTGCCACCAGCGGGAACAGGGGTATACCCTACAATGAGCAGTTCTTC.

V gene TRBV24-1 combines with J gene TRBJ2-1, with 7 positions matching TRBD2. J lost 7 bases, V lost 4 bases, and 3 bases had no gene match. CDR3 length: 13 residues. The germline V gene encodes CDR1 KGHDR and CDR2 SFDVKD. The CDR3 region has the DNA TGTGCCACCAGTGAGAGGGAGGGGAATGAGCAGTTCTTC. Translation gives CATSEREGNEQFF.

This clonotype has only a few counts. An end of the junction differs from the germline gene, which may be a read error. The chain joins TRBV7-2 to TRBJ1-5; TRBD1 matches at 8 bases. CDR3 length equals 15 residues. Germline CDR1 SGHTA, CDR2 FQGNSA. Written as DNA, the CDR3 is TGTGCCAGTAGCTTAGGACAGGGAGGGGGTCAGCCCCAGCATTTT. It translates to CASSLGQGGGQPQHF.

The J gene is TRBJ1-5, the V gene TRBV7-9, with D hard to call. In germline, CDR1 is SEHNR, CDR2 FQNEAQ (reference sequence). V was trimmed by 3 bases and J by 7 bases, leaving 13 bases between them. This CDR3 is built from 14 residues. CDR3 protein: CASSLDAGGQPQHF. The CDR3 nucleotides read TGTGCCAGCAGCTTGGACGCGGGTGGGCAGCCCCAGCATTTT.

J is TRBJ2-7 and V is TRBV2; D is uncertain. The length of the CDR3 is 11 residues. Trimming took off 5 bases at V and 7 bases at J, with 9 bases between the two ends. From germline, CDR1 is SNHLY and CDR2 FYNNEI. CDR3 residues: CASSSSMEQYF. DNA of the CDR3: TGTGCCAGCAGTTCGAGTATGGAGCAGTACTTC.

The genes are TRBV5-1 and TRBJ2-4, with D possibly TRBD1 on 6 matching bases. Near its end, the DNA agrees better with TRBJ2-7, so the J call may be wrong. The V gene's germline CDR1 is SGHRS and CDR2 YFSETQ. CDR3 size: 16 residues. This CDR3 is CASSLDPGHGSYEQYF. The CDR3 nucleotides are TGCGCCAGCAGCTTGGATCCGGGACATGGGAGTTACGAGCAGTACTTC.

As to this clonotype: One end of the junction is discordant with germline, which a read error may explain. The chain employs TRBV5-1 and TRBJ2-7, with D tentatively TRBD2 (5 bases). The CDR3 has 14 residues. CDR1 and CDR2 (germline): SGHRS, YFSETQ. The CDR3 DNA is TGCACCAGCAGCTTGGGCGGACTCGGCTACGAGCAGTACTTC. Encoded protein: CTSSLGGLGYEQYF.